The TCR beta chain under discussion was sequenced for a study of control samples from healthy donors and cancer patients. The CDR3 sequence is 12 residues long. V gave up 3 bases and J gave up 2 bases, with 5 bases separating them. Germline-derived CDR1 and CDR2 are LGHDT and YNNKEL (reference sequence). Measured with immunoSEQ multiplex PCR; TCRdb has only the in-frame clones, and not every one. Seen here are roughly 150,000 clones, about nine tenths observed once, and the top ten hold 4.9%. J is TRBJ2-7 and V is TRBV3-1 (or the pseudogene TRBV3-2); D not certain. The clonotype originates from a man aged 30 to 45 in good health. Material: blood. This CDR3 reads CASSHSPYEQYF. Written as DNA, the CDR3 is TGTGCCAGCAGCCATTCACCCTACGAGCAGTACTTC.